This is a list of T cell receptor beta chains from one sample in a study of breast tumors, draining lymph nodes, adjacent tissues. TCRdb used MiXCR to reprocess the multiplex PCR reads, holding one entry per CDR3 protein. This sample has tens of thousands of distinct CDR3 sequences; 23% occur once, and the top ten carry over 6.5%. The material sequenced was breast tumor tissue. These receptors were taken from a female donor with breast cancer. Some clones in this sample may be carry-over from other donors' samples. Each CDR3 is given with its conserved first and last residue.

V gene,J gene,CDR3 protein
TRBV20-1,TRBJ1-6,CSAMDGLGHNSPLHF
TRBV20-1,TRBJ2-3,CSAREGLAALFDTQYF
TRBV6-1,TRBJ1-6,CASRTGANSPLHF
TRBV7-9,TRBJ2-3,CASSLGLGGSHTQYF
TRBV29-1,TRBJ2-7,CSVRTGLTYEQYF
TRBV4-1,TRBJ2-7,CASSQDRGTLSSYEQYF
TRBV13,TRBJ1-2,CASSLKRGSGYTF
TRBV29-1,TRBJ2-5,CSVEEETQYF
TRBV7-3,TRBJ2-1,CASSLGVQGHEQFF
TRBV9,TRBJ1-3,CASSAQGASGNTIYF
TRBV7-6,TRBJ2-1,CASSPVSSVAHNEQFF
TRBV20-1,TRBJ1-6,CSAAAGGPLVSPLHF
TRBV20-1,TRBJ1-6,CSARPPLRQGDSSPLHF
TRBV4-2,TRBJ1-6,CASSQDRRGWNSPLHF
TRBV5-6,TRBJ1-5,CASSLGRINQPQHF
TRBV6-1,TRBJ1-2,CASSPDGNYGYTF
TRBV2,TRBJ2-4,CASSLGQGQNIQYF
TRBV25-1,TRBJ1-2,CASSEFSGNVPYGYTF
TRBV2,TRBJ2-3,CASRSGMTLGDTQYF
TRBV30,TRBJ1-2,CAWSSTGDGYTF
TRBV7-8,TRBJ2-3,CASSLARRKPSTDTQYF
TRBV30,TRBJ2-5,CAWSVGGAFSETQYF
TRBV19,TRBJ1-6,CASSISLNNSPLHF
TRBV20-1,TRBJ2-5,CSASIGDRAQYF
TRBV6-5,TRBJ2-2,CASSTSGGSNTGELFF
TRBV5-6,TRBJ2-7,CASSGTGRSEQYF
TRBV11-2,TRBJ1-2,CASSLEGTVYGYTF
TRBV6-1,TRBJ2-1,CASLAGGFYNEQFF
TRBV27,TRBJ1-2,CASSLGGRNYGYTF
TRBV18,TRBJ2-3,CASSPPRTSGSDTQYF
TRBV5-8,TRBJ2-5,CASSRPEGPSIGAQYF
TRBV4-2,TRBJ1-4,CASSQDRAGSNEKLFF
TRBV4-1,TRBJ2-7,CASSQGPDEQYF
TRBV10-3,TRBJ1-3,CAISQDSGNTIYF
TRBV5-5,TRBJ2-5,CASSLVTGGAGTQYF
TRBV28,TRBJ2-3,CASSLEALGDKYF
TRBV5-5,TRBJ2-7,CASSHSGQSEQYF
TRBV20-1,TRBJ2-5,CSAPLKRHQETQYF
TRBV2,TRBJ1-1,CASNEDMNTEAFF
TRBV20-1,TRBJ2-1,CSARDSAPGIPNEQFF
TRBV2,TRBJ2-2,CASSVGGFGTGELFF
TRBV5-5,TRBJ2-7,CASSWGVSYEQYF
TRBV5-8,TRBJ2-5,CASSGGSLGETQYF
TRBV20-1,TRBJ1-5,CSARGGSGQPQHF
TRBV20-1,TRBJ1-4,CSARAPGQGTNEKLFF
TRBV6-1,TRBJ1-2,CASRRGDSANYGYTF
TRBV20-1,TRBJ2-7,CSALSTLVNEQYF
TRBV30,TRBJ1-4,CAWSGAGTTITYEKLFF
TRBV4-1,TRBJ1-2,CASSQDRGTGGASGYTF
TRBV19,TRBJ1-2,CASSILQGDYGYTF
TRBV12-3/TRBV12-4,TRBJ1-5,CASSPQGVGQPQHF
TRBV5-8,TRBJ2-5,CASSIGTGAAETQYF